This T cell receptor beta chain was recorded in a study of blood T cells in healthy people across ages. This clonotype has only one observation. Its antigen is not known. After removal of 1 base from V and 7 bases from J, the junction contained 13 bases not matched to a gene. This CDR3 spans 17 amino acids. Germline V gene sequence: CDR1 SQVTM, CDR2 ANQGSEA. Those donating, healthy Caucasian individuals from Russia, were aged about 6 to 100. Study-wide results and caveats: Unknown donor CMV status possibly confounded expanded clonotype changes. Older individuals had lower TCR beta diversity per million T cells (the decline was roughly linear).

Using a J-beta primer mix together with a sample-barcoded 5' primer, a second PCR was run for roughly 7 to 12 cycles. Each sample provided no less than 3 million CDR3-containing paired-end reads. MiXCR was run by TCRdb on the 5' RACE reads, yielding one entry per CDR3 protein. The sample shows fewer than 1.5 million distinct CDR3 sequences, approximately 40% of them seen only once. The sample taken for sequencing was blood. The chain employs TRBV29-1 and TRBJ2-7; 13 nucleotides line up with TRBD2. This clonotype was obtained from a woman aged 18-30 years in good health. CDR3: CSVEGYGLAGAINEQYF. The DNA for the CDR3 is TGCAGCGTTGAAGGCTATGGACTAGCGGGAGCGATCAATGAGCAGTACTTC.